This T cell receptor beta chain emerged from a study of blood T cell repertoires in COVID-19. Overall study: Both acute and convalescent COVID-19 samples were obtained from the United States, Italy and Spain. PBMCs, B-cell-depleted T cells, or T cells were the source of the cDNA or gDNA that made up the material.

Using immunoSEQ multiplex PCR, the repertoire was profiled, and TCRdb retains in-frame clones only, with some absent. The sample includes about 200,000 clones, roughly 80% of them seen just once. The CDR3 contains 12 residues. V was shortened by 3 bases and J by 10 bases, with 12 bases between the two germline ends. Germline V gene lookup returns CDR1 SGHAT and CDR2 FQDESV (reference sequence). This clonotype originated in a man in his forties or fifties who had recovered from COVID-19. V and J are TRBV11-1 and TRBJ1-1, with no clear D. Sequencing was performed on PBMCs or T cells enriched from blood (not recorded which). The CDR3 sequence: CASSFTGSGAFF. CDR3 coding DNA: TGTGCCAGCAGCTTTACGGGTTCGGGAGCTTTCTTT.